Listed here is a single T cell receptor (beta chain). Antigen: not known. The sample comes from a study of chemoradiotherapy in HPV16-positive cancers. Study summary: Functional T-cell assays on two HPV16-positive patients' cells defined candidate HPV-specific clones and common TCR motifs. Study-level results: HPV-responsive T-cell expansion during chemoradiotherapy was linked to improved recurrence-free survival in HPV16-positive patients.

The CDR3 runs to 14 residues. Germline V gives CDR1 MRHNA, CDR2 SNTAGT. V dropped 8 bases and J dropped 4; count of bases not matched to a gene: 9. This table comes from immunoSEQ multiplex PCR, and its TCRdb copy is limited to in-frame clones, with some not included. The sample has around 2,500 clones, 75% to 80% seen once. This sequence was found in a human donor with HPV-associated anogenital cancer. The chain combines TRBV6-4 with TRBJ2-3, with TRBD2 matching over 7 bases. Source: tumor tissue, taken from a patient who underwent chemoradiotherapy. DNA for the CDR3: TGTGCCAGCCGAAGCGGGGAAGAGGCAGATACGCAGTATTTT. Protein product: CASRSGEEADTQYF.